These T cell receptor beta chains were read from a single sample in a study of T cells in Graves' hyperthyroidism and ophthalmopathy. TCRdb re-called the multiplex PCR reads with MiXCR, one entry per CDR3 protein. This table has fewer than 500,000 distinct CDR3 sequences, about 13% appearing once. The sample taken for sequencing was blood. Receptors originate from a man between 25 and 39 years old with Graves' hyperthyroidism that later progressed to Graves' ophthalmopathy. The CDR3 runs from the conserved cysteine through the conserved F or W. The D gene is left open where the match is weak. Rows may omit the clone size; those that give it use once, few, many or a size class.

j_call clone_size v_call d_call cdr3_aa cdr3_nt
TRBJ2-3 NA TRBV6-1 TRBD2 CASRLGTSGINTDTQYF TGTGCCAGCAGATTGGGGACTAGCGGTATTAACACAGATACGCAGTATTTT
TRBJ2-1 few TRBV7-9 NA CASSPRILDEQFF TGTGCCAGCAGCCCCAGGATCCTAGATGAGCAGTTCTTC
TRBJ2-5 few TRBV2 NA CASTAGTREEVDF TGTGCCAGCACCGCTGGGACACGGGAGGAGGTTGACTTC
TRBJ1-6 NA TRBV14 NA CASSQINNSPLHF TGTGCCAGCAGCCAGATCAATAATTCACCCCTCCACTTT
TRBJ1-1 many TRBV20-1 NA CSARDRGRGNTEAFF TGCAGTGCTAGAGATAGGGGCAGGGGTAACACTGAAGCTTTCTTT
TRBJ2-5 many TRBV6-1 NA CASSPRRRLQETQYF TGTGCCAGCAGTCCACGGCGACGGCTCCAAGAGACCCAGTACTTC
TRBJ2-6 few TRBV6-1 TRBD2 CASRGGTGANVLTF TGTGCCAGTCGGGGAGGGACCGGGGCCAACGTCCTGACTTTC
TRBJ1-5 many TRBV6-1 NA CASRISSAGAFNQPQHF TGTGCCAGCAGAATATCTTCTGCAGGGGCCTTCAATCAGCCCCAGCATTTT
TRBJ2-7 many TRBV7-2 NA CASSSGLLTGEQYF TGTGCCAGCAGCTCAGGACTCCTGACGGGGGAGCAGTACTTC
TRBJ2-5 NA TRBV9 TRBD2 CASSEEGTSGGSGETQYF TGTGCCAGCAGCGAGGAGGGGACTAGCGGGGGGTCGGGGGAGACCCAGTACTTC
TRBJ2-5 NA TRBV4-1 NA CASSRQRGPETQYF TGCGCCAGCAGCCGCCAACGGGGGCCGGAGACCCAGTACTTC
TRBJ2-7 few TRBV9 TRBD1 CASSVAQVQGGEQYF TGTGCCAGCAGCGTAGCTCAAGTACAGGGGGGCGAGCAGTACTTC
TRBJ2-5 many TRBV20-1 NA CSASRQQETQYF TGCAGTGCTAGCCGGCAGCAAGAGACCCAGTACTTC
TRBJ2-7 NA TRBV18 TRBD2 CASSVTSEVPYEQYF TGTGCCAGCTCAGTAACTAGCGAAGTGCCCTACGAGCAGTACTTC
TRBJ2-1 few TRBV19 TRBD1 CASTTGGYYNEQFF TGTGCCAGCACTACAGGGGGATACTACAATGAGCAGTTCTTC
TRBJ2-7 many TRBV2 TRBD2 CASSLSGGMTGGEQYF TGTGCCAGCAGCCTTAGCGGGGGGATGACGGGGGGCGAGCAGTACTTC
TRBJ2-4 few TRBV5-1 TRBD1 CASSGGQGGRENIQYF TGCGCCAGCAGCGGGGGACAGGGCGGTAGGGAAAACATTCAGTACTTC
TRBJ1-5 NA TRBV6-1 NA CASSAPQPQHF TGTGCCAGCAGTGCTCCTCAGCCCCAGCATTTT
TRBJ2-6 few TRBV5-1 NA CASSLTPGANVLTF TGCGCCAGCAGCTTGACCCCTGGGGCCAACGTCCTGACTTTC
TRBJ2-1 few TRBV20-1 TRBD2 CSAKRGAGDEQFF TGCAGTGCTAAGCGGGGGGCTGGCGATGAGCAGTTCTTC
TRBJ2-1 NA TRBV20-1 TRBD1 CSASYRQGRYYNEQFF TGCAGTGCTAGCTACCGACAGGGCCGTTACTACAATGAGCAGTTCTTC
TRBJ1-2 many TRBV12-3/TRBV12-4 TRBD1 CASSWTGLGYTF TGTGCCAGCAGTTGGACAGGGTTGGGCTACACCTTC
TRBJ1-1 many TRBV29-1 NA CSVVGLPNTEAFF TGCAGCGTCGTGGGACTGCCGAACACTGAAGCTTTCTTT
TRBJ2-1 many TRBV6-1 NA CASSYRGGPFRYNEQFF TGTGCCAGCAGCTACCGTGGAGGGCCCTTTAGGTACAATGAGCAGTTCTTC
TRBJ2-6 few TRBV3-1 NA CASSRPGTAGANVLTF TGTGCCAGCAGCCGACCCGGGACTGCTGGGGCCAACGTCCTGACTTTC
TRBJ2-3 NA TRBV7-2 NA CASSLISQADTQYF TGTGCCAGCAGCTTAATCTCCCAAGCGGATACGCAGTATTTT
TRBJ1-6 many TRBV3-1 NA CASSLAADSFNSPLHF TGTGCCAGCAGCCTAGCAGCCGACAGTTTTAATTCACCCCTCCACTTT
TRBJ1-1 many TRBV28 NA CASSLGRGTEAFF TGTGCCAGCAGTTTGGGACGGGGTACTGAAGCTTTCTTT
TRBJ2-3 many TRBV7-9 TRBD2 CASILAADTQYF TGTGCCAGCATCCTAGCGGCAGATACGCAGTATTTT
TRBJ2-7 NA TRBV18 TRBD1 CANSPGTGTYEQYF TGTGCCAACTCACCCGGGACAGGGACCTACGAGCAGTACTTC
TRBJ1-3 many TRBV7-8 NA CASSRSLGPGNTIYF TGTGCCAGCAGCCGCTCCCTGGGGCCTGGAAACACCATATATTTT
TRBJ1-2 few TRBV27 TRBD1 CASSPQGASFYTF TGTGCCAGCAGTCCACAGGGGGCTTCATTCTACACCTTC